The 5 T cell receptor beta chains below come from one sample, sequenced in a study of CXCR3-negative and CXCR3-positive naive CD8 T cells. UMI-labeled TRB cDNA libraries were prepared by 5' RACE. TCRdb reworked the 5' RACE reads into one entry per CDR3 protein, no DNA. This table holds 130,000 or so distinct CDR3 sequences. Sequencing used naive CXCR3- CD8+ T cells from blood. Subset of the sample: CD45RO-CCR7+CD27+CD95- naive CD8+ T cells lacking CXCR3 (TNR3-). These receptors were taken from a human donor in good health. Some clones in this sample may be carry-over from other donors' samples.

This chain uses TRBV5-1 with TRBJ1-6. The V gene's germline CDR1 is SGHRS and CDR2 YFSETQ. The CDR3 has 15 amino acids. The CDR3 loop reads CASSLGNGDNSPLHF.

The genes are TRBV4-2 and TRBJ2-3; TCRdb's D gene call, TRBD1, goes unchecked for lack of DNA. Germline V gene sequence: CDR1 LGHNA, CDR2 YNFKEQ. This CDR3 has 17 residues. CDR3 residues: CASSQSDSWGLPGTQYF.

V usage is TRBV7-9 and J usage is TRBJ2-7. CDR3 length equals 13 residues. The germline V gene has CDR1 SEHNR and CDR2 FQNEAQ (reference sequence). The CDR3 region is CASSVPLGNEQYF.

The CDR3: CASSSKTGSSYNEQFF. The chain links TRBV11-2 to TRBJ2-1. This CDR3 is 16 amino acids long. Germline lookup yields CDR1 SGHAT and CDR2 FQNNGV.

The chain is built from TRBV5-4 and TRBJ2-1; the D call of TRBD1 rests on TCRdb alone, since no DNA is present to check it. The CDR3 extends over 18 amino acids. Germline CDR1 reads SGHNT; CDR2 reads YYREEE (reference sequence). The CDR3 is CASSFPQMTGRPYNEQFF.